This T cell receptor beta chain was found in a study of PD-L1 blockade in urothelial cancer. Study details: Blood samples had a median of around 140,000 T cells, more than 65,000 unique TCRs, and clonality approximately 0.086.

Produced via immunoSEQ multiplex PCR; TCRdb's table is partial and in-frame only. This sample yields more than 15,000 clones, of which roughly 90% are seen a single time; approximately 11% belongs to the top ten. About this clone: The target antigen is unknown.

The germline V gene has CDR1 SGHRS and CDR2 YFSETQ. The CDR3 spans 16 residues. Between the trimmed V and J ends, which lost 3 bases and 4 bases, there was a span of 19 bases. General observations from the study: Tumor-associated blood clones were expanded more by durable-benefit patients at 3 weeks.

Stated time point: pretreatment peripheral blood. Locally advanced or metastatic urothelial carcinoma was present in patients. The sequence was obtained from a man aged 70-80 years with urothelial cancer. Specimen: PBMCs, collected around atezolizumab (anti-PD-L1) treatment. The V gene is TRBV5-1, the J gene TRBJ2-5, with D possibly TRBD2 on 7 matching bases. The CDR3 loop is CASSWWGGRERETQYF. CDR3 sequence (DNA): TGCGCCAGCAGCTGGTGGGGGGGCCGCGAGAGAGAGACCCAGTACTTC. Full variable domain (remainder filled in from reference TRBV5-1 and TRBJ2-5): KAGVTQTPRYLIKTRGQQVTLSCSPISGHRSVSWYQQTPGQGLQFLFEYFSETQRNKGNFPGRFSGRQFSNSRSEMNVSTLELGDSALYLCASSWWGGRERETQYFGPGTRLLVL.